This T cell receptor (beta chain) comes out of a study of blood T cell repertoires in COVID-19. On the study more broadly: Donors in the United States, Italy and Spain gave samples during acute or convalescent COVID-19. PBMCs, B-cell-depleted T cells, or T cells provided the cDNA or gDNA that made up the material.

Original handling: Scientists estimated how many nucleated cells there were by amplifying reference gene primers. Profiling relied on immunoSEQ multiplex PCR, and the TCRdb table lists in-frame clones only, not all of them. The V and J calls and clone size come from that table; D and trimming were worked out from the DNA. This sample carries around 280,000 clones, around 87% of them seen once, and the ten largest clones take about 1.5%. Each participant's cohort was designated according to participant-reported clinical history. CDR1 is MDHEN and CDR2 is SYDVKM in the germline V gene. J lost 10 bases, V lost 6 bases, and 9 bases had no gene match. This CDR3 is built from 13 residues.

This receptor was taken from a woman younger than 30 with acute COVID-19. Sequences were obtained from PBMCs or T cells enriched from blood (not recorded which). The rearrangement joins TRBV28 to TRBJ2-1, with 7 bases matching TRBD2. CDR3 region: CASSGGSVEEQFF. As DNA, the CDR3 is TGTGCCAGCAGCGGCGGGAGTGTCGAGGAGCAGTTCTTC.